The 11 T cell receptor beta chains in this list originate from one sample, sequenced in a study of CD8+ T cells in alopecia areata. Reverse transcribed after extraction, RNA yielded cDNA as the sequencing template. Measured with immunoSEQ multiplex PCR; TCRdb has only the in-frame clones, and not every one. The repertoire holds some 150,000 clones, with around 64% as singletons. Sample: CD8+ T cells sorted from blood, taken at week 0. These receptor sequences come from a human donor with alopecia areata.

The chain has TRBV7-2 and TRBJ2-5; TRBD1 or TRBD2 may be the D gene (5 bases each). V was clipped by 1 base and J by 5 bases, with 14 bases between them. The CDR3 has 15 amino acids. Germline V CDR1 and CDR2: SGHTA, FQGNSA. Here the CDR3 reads CASSLEGPFSETQYF. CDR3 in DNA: TGTGCCAGCAGCTTAGAGGGACCGTTTTCCGAGACCCAGTACTTC. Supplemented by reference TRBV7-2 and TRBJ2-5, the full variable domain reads GAGVSQSPSNKVTEKGKDVELRCDPISGHTALYWYRQSLGQGLEFLIYFQGNSAPDKSGLPSDRFSAERTGGSVSTLTIQRTQQEDSAVYLCASSLEGPFSETQYFGPGTRLLVL.

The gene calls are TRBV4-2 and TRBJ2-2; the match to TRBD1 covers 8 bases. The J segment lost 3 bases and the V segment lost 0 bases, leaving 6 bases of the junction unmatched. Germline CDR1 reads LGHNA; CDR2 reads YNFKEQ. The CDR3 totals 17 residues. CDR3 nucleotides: TGTGCCAGCAGCCAAGAAAGGGACAGGAGCTACACCGGGGAGCTGTTTTTT. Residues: CASSQERDRSYTGELFF.

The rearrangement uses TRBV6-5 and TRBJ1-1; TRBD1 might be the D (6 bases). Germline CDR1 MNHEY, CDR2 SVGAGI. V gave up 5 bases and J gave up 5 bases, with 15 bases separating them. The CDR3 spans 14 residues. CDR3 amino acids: CASSLRRGGTEAFF. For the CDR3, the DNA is TGTGCCAGCAGTCTTCGAAGGGGGGGAACTGAAGCTTTCTTT.

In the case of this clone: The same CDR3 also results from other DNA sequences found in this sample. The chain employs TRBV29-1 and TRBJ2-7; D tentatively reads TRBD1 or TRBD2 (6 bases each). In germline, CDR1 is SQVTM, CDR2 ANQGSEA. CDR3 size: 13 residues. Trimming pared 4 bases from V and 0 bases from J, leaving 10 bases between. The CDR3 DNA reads TGCAGCGTTGTAGGGGGGAGCTCCTACGAGCAGTACTTC. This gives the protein CSVVGGSSYEQYF.

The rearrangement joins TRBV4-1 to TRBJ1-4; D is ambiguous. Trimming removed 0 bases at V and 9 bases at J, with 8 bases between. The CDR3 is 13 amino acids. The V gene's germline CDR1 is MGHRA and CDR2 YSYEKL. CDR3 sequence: CASSQDGSKKLFF. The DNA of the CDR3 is TGCGCCAGCAGCCAAGACGGCAGTAAAAAACTGTTTTTT.

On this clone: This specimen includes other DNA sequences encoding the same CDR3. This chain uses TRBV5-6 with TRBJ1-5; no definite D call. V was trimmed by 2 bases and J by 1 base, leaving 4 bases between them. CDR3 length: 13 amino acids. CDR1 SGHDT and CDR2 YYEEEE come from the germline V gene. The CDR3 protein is CASSFGSNQPQHF. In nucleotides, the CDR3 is TGTGCCAGCAGCTTTGGGAGCAATCAGCCCCAGCATTTT. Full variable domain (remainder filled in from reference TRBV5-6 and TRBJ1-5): DAGVTQSPTHLIKTRGQQVTLRCSPKSGHDTVSWYQQALGQGPQFIFQYYEEEERQRGNFPDRFSGHQFPNYSSELNVNALLLGDSALYLCASSFGSNQPQHFGDGTRLSIL.

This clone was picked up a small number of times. The CDR3 loop reads CASSLGQGQNTEAFF. Here the CDR3 DNA reads TGCGCCAGCAGCTTGGGACAGGGCCAGAACACTGAAGCTTTCTTT. This chain joins TRBV5-1 and TRBJ1-1, with TRBD1 identical over 7 bases. Germline V CDR1 and CDR2: SGHRS, YFSETQ. The CDR3 covers 15 residues. The trim removed 0 bases at V and 1 base at J, leaving 3 bases unmatched.

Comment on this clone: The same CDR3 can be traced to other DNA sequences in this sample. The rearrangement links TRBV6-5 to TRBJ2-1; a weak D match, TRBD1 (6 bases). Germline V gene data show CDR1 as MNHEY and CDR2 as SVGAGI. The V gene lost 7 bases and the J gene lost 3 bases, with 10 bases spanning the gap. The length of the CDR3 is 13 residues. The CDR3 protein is CASKGGVYNEQFF. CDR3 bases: TGTGCCAGCAAAGGGGGAGTCTACAATGAGCAGTTCTTC.

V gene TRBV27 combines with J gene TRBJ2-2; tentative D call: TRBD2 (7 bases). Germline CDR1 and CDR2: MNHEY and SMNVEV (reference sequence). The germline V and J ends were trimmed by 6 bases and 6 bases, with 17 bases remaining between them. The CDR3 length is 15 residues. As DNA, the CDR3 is TGTGCCAGCAGCCAAGTTTGGGGGGGCTCCGGGGAGCTGTTTTTT. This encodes CASSQVWGGSGELFF.

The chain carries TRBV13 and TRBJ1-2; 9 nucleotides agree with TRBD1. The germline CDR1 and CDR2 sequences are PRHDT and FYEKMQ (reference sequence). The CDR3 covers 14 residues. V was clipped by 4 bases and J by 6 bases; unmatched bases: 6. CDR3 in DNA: TGTGCCAGCAGCTCCGGGACAGGGTTCAATGGCTACACCTTC. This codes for CASSSGTGFNGYTF.

The CDR3 DNA reads TGCAGCGTGTTAGCGGAGGTCCAAGAGACCCAGTACTTC. It translates to CSVLAEVQETQYF. This chain links TRBV29-1 with TRBJ2-5, with D perhaps TRBD2 (6 bases). The CDR3 runs 13 residues. CDR1 SQVTM and CDR2 ANQGSEA come from the germline V gene. V was cut by 6 bases and J by 1 base, with 12 bases left in between.